This T cell receptor (beta chain) was recovered during a study of brain T cells in children with intractable seizures (dated by TCRdb to the early 2020s). With respect to the entire study: As a first screen for immune gene transcripts, resected brain tissue from some 50 pediatric epilepsy surgery cases was run on a NanoString immunology panel. Among the roughly twelve selected surgery cases, eight also had pre-surgery blood sequenced, leaving four with brain tissue only.

The immunoSEQ assay was used to generate TCR beta chain sequences from genomic DNA. The authors' pipeline ran thus. CDR3 sequences that did not begin with the conserved framework cysteine at position 104 were removed by hand. To get clonality, the normalized Shannon's Diversity Index was subtracted from one, giving values from 0 (maximal diversity) to 1 (oligoclonal). To check whether a given CDR3 had different frequencies in two samples, for example brain versus blood, chi-squared comparison-of-proportions tests were used. Public clonotypes were identified by searching immuneACCESS, and similarity to known antiviral clonotypes was assessed with the VDJdb browser. In TCRdb, the immuneACCESS table is reduced to in-frame sequences with V and J assigned. These tables do not hold every clone; where another copy was compared, an unresolved V gene accounts for under half, and the others remain unexplained. V, J and clone size were drawn from that table, and D and trimming were deduced from the DNA. This sample is represented by about 80,000 clones; around nine tenths of them were singletons. The biggest ten clones account for approximately 25% of the sample.

The germline V and J ends show losses of 8 bases and 3 bases respectively, and no gene match explains 4 bases of the junction. From the cysteine through the phenylalanine, the CDR3 covers 13 amino acids. Solely the CDR3 DNA is kept, with 39 bases framed from the first base. In the germline V gene, CDR1 corresponds to KGHDR and CDR2 to SFDVKD. Broader findings and caveats from the paper: Viral specificity was inferred solely from CDR3 sequence similarity, and the HCMV serostatus of the patients was not known. Because sequencing depth was different between pre-surgery and post-surgery blood, clones absent from the pre-surgery sample may reflect undersampling.

This clone appeared once. Its antigen remains undetermined. No clone much larger than this one lies a single base away; base qualities are absent. The intended sense of this specimen's time point label: resected brain tissue, or blood drawn just prior to surgery. The surgery cases showing the highest brain T cell transcript signatures were chosen for TCR beta chain sequencing of brain tissue and, when available, of blood. Prior to surgery, the patients had been treated with at least one anti-epileptic drug. TCR-sequenced patients were children with drug-resistant epilepsy due to tuberous sclerosis complex, focal cortical dysplasia, Rasmussen encephalitis or hemimegalencephaly. Blood samples were collected immediately before the epilepsy surgery. Bulk genomic DNA was isolated from unsorted brain tissue and whole blood using the Monarch genomic DNA purification kit.

This TCR came from a girl aged 2 to 9 with Rasmussen encephalitis and intractable seizures. This sample comprised peripheral blood, obtained at surgery. The chain is encoded by TRBV24-1 joined to TRBJ2-3, and 7 junctional nucleotides match TRBD2. The bases read TGTGCCACCACGGGGGGATTAACAGATACGCAGTATTTT. Its translation reads: CATTGGLTDTQYF.